This T cell receptor (beta chain) was obtained from a study of T cell responses to AZD1222 COVID-19 vaccine. Study details: Analysis merged second doses at about 4 or about 12 weeks. Study-wide results and limits: Baseline seropositives among AZD1222 recipients totaled only six or seven.

About this clone: What it recognizes is unknown.

Measured with immunoSEQ multiplex PCR; TCRdb has only the in-frame clones, and not every one. The table lists fewer than 120,000 clones, around 90% of them singletons. This CDR3 has 15 amino acids. V was shortened by 3 bases and J by 7 bases, with 16 bases between the two germline ends. Germline-derived CDR1 and CDR2 are MNHNS and SASEGT. The gene calls are TRBV6-1 and TRBJ1-5; maybe TRBD1 (6 bases). Specimen: peripheral blood, collected on day 0 of AZD1222 vaccination. The receptor was derived from an adult in good health. This CDR3 is CASSDFGGARQPQHF. CDR3 DNA sequence: TGTGCCAGCAGTGATTTTGGGGGGGCTCGGCAGCCCCAGCATTTT.